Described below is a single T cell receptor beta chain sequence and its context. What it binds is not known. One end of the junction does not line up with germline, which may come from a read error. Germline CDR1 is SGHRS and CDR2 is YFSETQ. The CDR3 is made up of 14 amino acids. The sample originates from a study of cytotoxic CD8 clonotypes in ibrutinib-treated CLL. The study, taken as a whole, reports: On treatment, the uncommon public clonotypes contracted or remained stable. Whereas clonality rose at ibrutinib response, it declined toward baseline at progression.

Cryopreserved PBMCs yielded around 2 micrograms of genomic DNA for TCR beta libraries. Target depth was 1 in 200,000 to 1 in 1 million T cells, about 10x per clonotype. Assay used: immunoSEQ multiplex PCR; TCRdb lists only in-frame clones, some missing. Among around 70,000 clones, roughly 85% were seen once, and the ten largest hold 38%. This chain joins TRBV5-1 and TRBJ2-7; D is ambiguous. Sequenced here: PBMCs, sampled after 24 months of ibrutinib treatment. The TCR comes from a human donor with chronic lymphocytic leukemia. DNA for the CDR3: TGCGCCAACAGCTTAAACTCATTAACCTACGAGCAGTACTTC. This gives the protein CANSLNSLTYEQYF.